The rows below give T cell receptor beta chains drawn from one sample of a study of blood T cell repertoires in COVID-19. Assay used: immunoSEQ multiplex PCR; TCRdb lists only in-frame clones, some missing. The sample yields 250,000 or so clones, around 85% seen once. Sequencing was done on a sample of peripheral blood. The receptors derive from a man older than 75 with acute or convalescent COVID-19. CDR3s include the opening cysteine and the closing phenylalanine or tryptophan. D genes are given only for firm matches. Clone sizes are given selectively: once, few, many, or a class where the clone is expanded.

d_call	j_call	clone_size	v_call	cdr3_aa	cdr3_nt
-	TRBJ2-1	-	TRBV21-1	CASSKAGDRGPYNEQFF	TGTGCCAGCAGCAAAGCGGGGGACAGGGGACCCTACAATGAGCAGTTCTTC
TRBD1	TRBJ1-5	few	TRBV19	CASTPGQGSQPQHF	TGTGCCAGTACCCCCGGACAGGGCAGTCAGCCCCAGCATTTT
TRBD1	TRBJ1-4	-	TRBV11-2	CASRFTGTGDEKLFF	TGTGCCAGCAGGTTTACCGGGACAGGGGATGAAAAACTGTTTTTT
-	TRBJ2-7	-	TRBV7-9	CASSLDVAGIYEQYF	TGTGCCAGCAGCTTAGATGTGGCAGGGATTTACGAGCAGTACTTC
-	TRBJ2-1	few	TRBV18	CASSPPRGKGRPYNEQFF	TGTGCCAGCTCACCACCTCGGGGGAAGGGGCGCCCCTACAATGAGCAGTTCTTC
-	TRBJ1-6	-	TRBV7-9	CASSLSGKDNSPLHF	TGTGCCAGCAGCTTATCAGGGAAGGATAATTCACCCCTCCACTTT
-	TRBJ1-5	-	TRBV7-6	CASSPVAGHSHSNQPQHF	TGTGCCAGCAGCCCGGTGGCGGGGCACTCTCATAGCAATCAGCCCCAGCATTTT
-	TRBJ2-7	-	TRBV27	CASSLSAGWAYEQYF	TGTGCCAGCAGTTTATCAGCAGGGTGGGCCTACGAGCAGTACTTC
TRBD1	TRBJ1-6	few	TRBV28	CASSLPGQPYNSPLHF	TGTGCCAGCAGCCTTCCGGGACAGCCCTATAATTCACCCCTCCACTTT
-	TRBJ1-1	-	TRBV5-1	CASSPGDVRQNTEAFF	TGCGCCAGCAGTCCAGGTGACGTACGGCAGAACACTGAAGCTTTCTTT
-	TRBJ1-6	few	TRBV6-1	CASSEHQGSESLHF	TGTGCCAGCAGTGAACATCAGGGGTCGGAGTCCCTCCACTTT
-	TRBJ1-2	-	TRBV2	CASSERGYGYTF	TGTGCCAGCAGTGAAAGGGGCTATGGCTACACCTTC
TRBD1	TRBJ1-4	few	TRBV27	CASTPLGQGAKTNEKLFF	TGTGCCAGTACACCTTTGGGACAGGGGGCGAAAACTAATGAAAAACTGTTTTTT
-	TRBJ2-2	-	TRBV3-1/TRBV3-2	CASSHRAGELFF	TGTGCCAGCAGCCACAGGGCCGGGGAGCTGTTTTTT
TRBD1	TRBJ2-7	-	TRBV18	CASSPPSGQGGEQYF	TGTGCCAGCTCACCACCGTCGGGACAGGGCGGCGAGCAGTACTTC
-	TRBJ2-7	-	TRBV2	CASRGQLQGYEQYF	TGTGCCAGCAGGGGTCAATTACAGGGCTACGAGCAGTACTTC